The next 12 T cell receptor beta chains were all read from a single sample in a study of T-cell reconstitution after alpha-beta-depleted transplantation in children listed by TCRdb under 2016. Libraries were constructed by PCR. The sample was run on an Illumina HiSeq 2500. TCR library preparation used molecular barcoding, with unique molecular identifiers applied to normalize quantification of the TCRbeta repertoire. Starting from the raw public reads, TCRdb applied fastp trimming at Q25, assembled clones with MiXCR and retained in-frame beta chains. A single entry per CDR3 protein holds the most common genes and DNA from its merged rows. The sample table lists some 640,000 distinct CDR3 sequences, around 17% of them with a count of one. 1.1% of the sample comes from the top ten. Sequences were derived from PBMCs from the stem cell graft donor, sampled from the stem cell graft. The receptors come from a human donor who donated a stem cell graft to a child with acute myeloid leukemia.

There are many counts of this clonotype. The gene calls are TRBV7-6 and TRBJ2-2; 7 bases map to TRBD1. Per the germline V gene, CDR1 is SGHVS and CDR2 is FNYEAQ. V shed 1 base, J shed 0 bases, and the junction held 5 bases outside the gene matches. This CDR3 is 17 amino acids long. The CDR3 spells CASSLVPGTANTGELFF. CDR3 DNA sequence: TGTGCCAGCAGCTTAGTGCCCGGGACAGCGAACACCGGGGAGCTGTTTTTT.

The V call is TRBV5-1, the J call TRBJ1-2; D is uncertain. This CDR3 contains 14 residues. Trimming shortened V by 1 base and J by 4 bases, and 11 bases separated the two germline ends. Germline-derived CDR1 and CDR2 are SGHRS and YFSETQ. CDR3 nucleotide sequence: TGCGCCAGCAGCTTGCAAGACGCGCCCTATGGCTACACCTTC. It translates to CASSLQDAPYGYTF.

This clonotype occurred a few times. V usage is TRBV5-5 and J usage is TRBJ1-1; D might be TRBD1 (6 bases). The germline gives CDR1 SGHKS, CDR2 YYEKEE (reference sequence). The CDR3 loop spans 15 amino acids. V was trimmed by 3 bases and J by 4 bases, leaving 16 bases between them. The CDR3 sequence: CASSWGGGRGTEAFF. CDR3 nucleotides: TGTGCCAGCAGCTGGGGAGGGGGACGGGGCACTGAAGCTTTCTTT.

The genes are TRBV29-1 and TRBJ2-2; 7 nucleotides match TRBD2. CDR1 is SQVTM and CDR2 is ANQGSEA in the germline V gene. The CDR3 sequence is 12 residues long. CDR3 in amino acids: CSGTTSPGELFF. DNA of the CDR3: TGCAGTGGGACTACCTCCCCCGGGGAGCTGTTTTTT.

This clonotype was seen at least ten times. The J gene is TRBJ2-3, the V gene TRBV20-1, with no clear D. V lost 0 bases and J lost 11, with 9 bases in between. The CDR3 is made up of 11 amino acids. Germline assignment: CDR1 DFQATT and CDR2 SNEGSKA (reference sequence). Written as DNA, the CDR3 is TGCAGTGCTAGAGATGGCAGGCGGCAGTATTTT. The encoded protein is CSARDGRRQYF.

This clonotype was seen repeatedly, ten times or more. V is TRBV29-1 and J is TRBJ2-5; D gene unclear. CDR3 length: 12 amino acids. The germline V and J ends were trimmed by 3 bases and 4 bases, with 9 bases remaining between them. CDR1 is SQVTM, CDR2 ANQGSEA, per germline. This chain's CDR3 is CSVEPRPETQYF. CDR3 nucleotides: TGCAGCGTTGAGCCCAGGCCAGAGACCCAGTACTTC.

Ten or more counts support this clonotype. The rearrangement links TRBV20-1 to TRBJ2-7; a possible D gene is TRBD2 (7 bases). In germline, CDR1 is DFQATT, CDR2 SNEGSKA (reference sequence). This CDR3 has 15 residues. V gave up 6 bases and J gave up 4 bases, with 22 bases separating them. CDR3 nucleotides: TGCAGTGCAAGCCCATCGGGGGGCGTTAGATACGAGCAGTACTTC. It yields the protein CSASPSGGVRYEQYF.

This clonotype was picked up a small number of times. The J gene is TRBJ2-6, the V gene TRBV15; tentative D call: TRBD2 (6 bases). This CDR3 contains 19 residues. Trimming pared 1 base from V and 2 bases from J, leaving 18 bases between. Germline V gene sequence: CDR1 LNHNV, CDR2 YYDKDF (reference sequence). The CDR3 loop reads CATSRGRDGKGPGANVLTF. The CDR3 region has the DNA TGTGCCACCAGCAGAGGGAGGGACGGCAAAGGACCTGGGGCCAACGTCCTGACTTTC.

This clonotype has more than one count but fewer than ten. The J gene is TRBJ2-1, the V gene TRBV7-9; tentatively, D is TRBD1 or TRBD2 (5 bases each). V lost 1 base, J lost 5 bases, and 15 bases lay in between. Germline loops: CDR1 SEHNR, CDR2 FQNEAQ (reference sequence). The CDR3 is made up of 16 amino acids. The CDR3: CASSLGGAGSDNEQFF. The CDR3 nucleotides are TGTGCCAGCAGCTTAGGAGGGGCGGGCAGTGACAATGAGCAGTTCTTC.

This clonotype appeared a few times. The chain recombines TRBV7-2 with TRBJ2-1, with D possibly TRBD2 on 5 matching bases. There are 13 residues in the CDR3. Between the trimmed V and J ends, which lost 4 bases and 8 bases, there was a span of 12 bases. Germline values: CDR1 SGHTA, CDR2 FQGNSA. CDR3 DNA: TGTGCCAGCAGCTCCCGGACTTCTCATGAGCAGTTCTTC. This encodes CASSSRTSHEQFF.

The chain couples TRBV5-1 to TRBJ2-3, with D perhaps matching TRBD2 (7 bases). Between the trimmed V and J ends, which lost 2 bases and 4 bases, there was a span of 17 bases. Germline values: CDR1 SGHRS, CDR2 YFSETQ. The CDR3 spans 16 residues. CDR3 sequence (DNA): TGCGCCAGCAGCTTCTTCGCGGGGGCGAGTGCAGATACGCAGTATTTT. It codes for CASSFFAGASADTQYF.

The sample holds a few counts of this clonotype. The chain carries TRBV20-1 and TRBJ2-2; TRBD1 might be the D (6 bases). Germline CDR1 and CDR2: DFQATT and SNEGSKA (reference sequence). V lost 4 bases and J 6 bases, leaving 15 bases between the germline ends. This CDR3 is 14 amino acids long. The CDR3 loop reads CSATDRVGPGELFF. The CDR3 region has the DNA TGCAGTGCTACGGACAGAGTCGGACCCGGGGAGCTGTTTTTT.